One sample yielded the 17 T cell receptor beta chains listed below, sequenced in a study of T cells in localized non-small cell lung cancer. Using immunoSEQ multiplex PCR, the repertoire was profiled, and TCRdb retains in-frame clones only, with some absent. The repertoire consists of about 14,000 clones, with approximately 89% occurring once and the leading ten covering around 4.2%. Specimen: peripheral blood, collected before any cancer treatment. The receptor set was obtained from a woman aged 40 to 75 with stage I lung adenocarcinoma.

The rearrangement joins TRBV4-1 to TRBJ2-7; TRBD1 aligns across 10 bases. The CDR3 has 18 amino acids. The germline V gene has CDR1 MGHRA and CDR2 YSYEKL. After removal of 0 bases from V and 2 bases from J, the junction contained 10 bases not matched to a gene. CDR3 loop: CASSQEVVIGTGAYEQYF. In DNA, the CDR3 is TGCGCCAGCAGCCAAGAGGTAGTTATAGGGACAGGGGCCTACGAGCAGTACTTC.

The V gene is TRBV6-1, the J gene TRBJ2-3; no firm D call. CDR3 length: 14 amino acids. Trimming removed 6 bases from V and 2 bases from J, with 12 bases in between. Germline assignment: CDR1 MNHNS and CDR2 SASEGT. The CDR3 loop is CASSQLPYTDTQYF. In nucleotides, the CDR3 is TGTGCCAGCAGCCAACTACCCTACACAGATACGCAGTATTTT.

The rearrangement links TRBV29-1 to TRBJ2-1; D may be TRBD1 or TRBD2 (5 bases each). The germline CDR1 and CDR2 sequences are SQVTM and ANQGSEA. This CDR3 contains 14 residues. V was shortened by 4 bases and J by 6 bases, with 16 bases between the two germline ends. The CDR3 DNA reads TGCAGCGTTGTCCGACAAAATGGGGGCAATGAGCAGTTCTTC. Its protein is CSVVRQNGGNEQFF.

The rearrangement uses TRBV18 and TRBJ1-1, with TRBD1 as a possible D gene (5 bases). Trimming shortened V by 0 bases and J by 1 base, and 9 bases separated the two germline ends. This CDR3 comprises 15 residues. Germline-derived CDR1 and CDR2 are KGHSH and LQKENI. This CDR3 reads CASSPPGGANTEAFF. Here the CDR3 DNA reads TGTGCCAGCTCACCACCGGGTGGGGCGAACACTGAAGCTTTCTTT.

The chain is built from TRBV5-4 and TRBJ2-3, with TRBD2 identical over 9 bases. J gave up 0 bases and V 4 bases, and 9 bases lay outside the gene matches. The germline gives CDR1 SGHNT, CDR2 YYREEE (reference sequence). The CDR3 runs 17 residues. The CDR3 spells CASSLLSGGFSTDTQYF. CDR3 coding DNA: TGTGCCAGCAGCCTTCTTAGCGGGGGTTTTAGCACAGATACGCAGTATTTT.

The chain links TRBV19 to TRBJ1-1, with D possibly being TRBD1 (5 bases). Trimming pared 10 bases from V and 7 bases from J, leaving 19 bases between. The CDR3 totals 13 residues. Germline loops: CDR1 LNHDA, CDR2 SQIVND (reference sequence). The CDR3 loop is CATMGGAQGEAFF. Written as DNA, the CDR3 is TGTGCCACCATGGGAGGGGCCCAGGGTGAAGCTTTCTTT. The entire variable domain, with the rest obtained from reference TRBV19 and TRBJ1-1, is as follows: DGGITQSPKYLFRKEGQNVTLSCEQNLNHDAMYWYRQDPGQGLRLIYYSQIVNDFQKGDIAEGYSVSREKKESFPLTVTSAQKNPTAFYLCATMGGAQGEAFFGQGTRLTVV.

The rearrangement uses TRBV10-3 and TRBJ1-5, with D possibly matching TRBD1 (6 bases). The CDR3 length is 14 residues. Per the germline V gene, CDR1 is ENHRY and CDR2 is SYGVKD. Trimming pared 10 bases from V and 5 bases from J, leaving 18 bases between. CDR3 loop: CASKASDSHQPQHF. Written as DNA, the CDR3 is TGTGCCAGCAAAGCCTCGGACAGTCATCAGCCCCAGCATTTT.

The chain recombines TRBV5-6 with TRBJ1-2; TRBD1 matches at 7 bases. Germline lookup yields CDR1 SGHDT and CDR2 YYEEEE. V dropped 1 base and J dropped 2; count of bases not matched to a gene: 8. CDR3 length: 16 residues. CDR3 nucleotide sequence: TGTGCCAGCAGCTTGTTACAGGGGCTATCGAACTATGGCTACACCTTC. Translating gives CASSLLQGLSNYGYTF.

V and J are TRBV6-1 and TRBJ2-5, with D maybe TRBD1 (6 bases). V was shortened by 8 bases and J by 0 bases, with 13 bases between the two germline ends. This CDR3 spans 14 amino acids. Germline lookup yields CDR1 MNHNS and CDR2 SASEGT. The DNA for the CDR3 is TGTGCCAGCGCCGGGACATCGTACCAAGAGACCCAGTACTTC. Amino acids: CASAGTSYQETQYF.

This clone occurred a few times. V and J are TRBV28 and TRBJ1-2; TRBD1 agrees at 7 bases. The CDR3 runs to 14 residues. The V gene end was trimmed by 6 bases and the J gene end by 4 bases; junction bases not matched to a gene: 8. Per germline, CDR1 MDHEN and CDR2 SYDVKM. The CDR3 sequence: CASRAYRGGYGYTF. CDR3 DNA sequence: TGTGCCAGCAGGGCGTACAGGGGCGGCTATGGCTACACCTTC.

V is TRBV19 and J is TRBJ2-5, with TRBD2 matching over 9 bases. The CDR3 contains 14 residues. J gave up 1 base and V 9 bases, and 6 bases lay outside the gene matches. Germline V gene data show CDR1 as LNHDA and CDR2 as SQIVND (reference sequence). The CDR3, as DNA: TGTGCCAGCATGGAGCGGGGGGCCCAAGAGACCCAGTACTTC. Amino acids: CASMERGAQETQYF.

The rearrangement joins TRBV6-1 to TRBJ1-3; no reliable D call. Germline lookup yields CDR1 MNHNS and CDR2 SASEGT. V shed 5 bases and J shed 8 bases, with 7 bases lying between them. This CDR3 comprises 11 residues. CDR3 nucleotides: TGTGCCAGCAGTTATATGGACACCATATATTTT. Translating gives CASSYMDTIYF.

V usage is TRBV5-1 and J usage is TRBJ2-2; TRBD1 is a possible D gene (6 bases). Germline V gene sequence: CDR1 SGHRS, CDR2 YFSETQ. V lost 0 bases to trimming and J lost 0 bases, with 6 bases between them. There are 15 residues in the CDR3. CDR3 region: CASSLGTANTGELFF. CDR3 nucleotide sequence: TGCGCCAGCAGCTTGGGGACAGCGAACACCGGGGAGCTGTTTTTT.

The CDR3 loop is CASSLDRRAYEQYF. CDR3 in DNA: TGTGCCAGCAGCTTGGACCGGAGGGCCTACGAGCAGTACTTC. The V call is TRBV5-6, the J call TRBJ2-7; TRBD2 might be the D (6 bases). Trimming removed 0 bases from V and 2 bases from J, with 9 bases in between. Germline assignment: CDR1 SGHDT and CDR2 YYEEEE. The CDR3 sequence is 14 residues long.

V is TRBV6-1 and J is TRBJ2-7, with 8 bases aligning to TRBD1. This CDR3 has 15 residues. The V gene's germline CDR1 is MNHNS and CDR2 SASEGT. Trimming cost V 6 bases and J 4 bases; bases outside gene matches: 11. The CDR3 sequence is CASRELGQGSYEQYF. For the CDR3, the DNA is TGTGCCAGCAGAGAGCTCGGACAGGGTTCTTACGAGCAGTACTTC.

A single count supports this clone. In nucleotides, the CDR3 is TGTGCCAGCCTACGGGACATATCAGCCCACGAGCAGTACTTC. This codes for CASLRDISAHEQYF. V is TRBV2 and J is TRBJ2-7, with a possible D match to TRBD1 (6 bases). The length of the CDR3 is 14 residues. Between the trimmed V and J ends, which lost 8 bases and 5 bases, there was a span of 19 bases. Germline CDR1 is SNHLY and CDR2 is FYNNEI.

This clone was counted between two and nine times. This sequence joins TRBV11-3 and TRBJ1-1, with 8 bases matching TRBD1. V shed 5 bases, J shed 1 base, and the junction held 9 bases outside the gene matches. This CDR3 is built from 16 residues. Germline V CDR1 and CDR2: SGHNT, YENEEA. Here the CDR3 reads CASSARSGTGNTEAFF. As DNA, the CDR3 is TGTGCCAGCAGCGCCCGATCAGGGACAGGGAACACTGAAGCTTTCTTT.